The T cell receptor beta chain described here comes from a study of T-cell reconstitution after alpha-beta-depleted transplantation in children. This clonotype was counted many times. Its antigen is not identified. The germline CDR1 and CDR2 sequences are DFQATT and SNEGSKA (reference sequence). V was clipped by 4 bases and J by 3 bases, with 4 bases between them. The length of the CDR3 is 10 residues. Library preparation (for TCRbeta) was performed with unique molecular identifiers. TCRdb fed the PCR reads into MiXCR, producing one record per CDR3 protein. The sample consists of about 640,000 distinct CDR3 sequences, 10% to 15% of them appearing once. Notes on the study in general: Some patients owed their high day-60 TCRbeta diversity to surviving recipient T cells and thymic progenitors. After one year, T-cell counts and TCRbeta diversity mostly came from new T cells.

Sample: PBMCs, mostly from graft donor cells, taken 360 days after TCRalphabeta/CD19-depleted stem cell transplant. The receptor's source is a male patient aged 10-17 years who had a stem cell transplant for acute myeloid leukemia, so the T cells may come from the graft donor. The J gene is TRBJ2-7, the V gene TRBV20-1, with D uncertain. The CDR3 DNA reads as TGCAGTGCTACAGACTACGAGCAGTACTTC. It translates to CSATDYEQYF.